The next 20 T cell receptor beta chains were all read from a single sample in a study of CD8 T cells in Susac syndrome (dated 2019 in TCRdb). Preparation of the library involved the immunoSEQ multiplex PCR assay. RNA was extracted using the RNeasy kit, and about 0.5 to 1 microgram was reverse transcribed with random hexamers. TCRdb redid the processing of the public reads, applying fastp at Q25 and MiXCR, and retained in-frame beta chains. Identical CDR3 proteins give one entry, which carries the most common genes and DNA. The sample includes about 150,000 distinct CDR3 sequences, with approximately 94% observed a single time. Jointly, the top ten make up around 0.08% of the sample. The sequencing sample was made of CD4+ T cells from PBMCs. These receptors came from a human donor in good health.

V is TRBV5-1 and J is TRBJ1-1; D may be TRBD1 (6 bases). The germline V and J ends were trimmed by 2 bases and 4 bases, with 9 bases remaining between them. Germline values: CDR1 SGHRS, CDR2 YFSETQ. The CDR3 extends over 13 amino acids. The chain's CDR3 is CASSFSDSTEAFF. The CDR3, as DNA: TGCGCCAGCAGCTTTTCGGACAGCACTGAAGCTTTCTTT.

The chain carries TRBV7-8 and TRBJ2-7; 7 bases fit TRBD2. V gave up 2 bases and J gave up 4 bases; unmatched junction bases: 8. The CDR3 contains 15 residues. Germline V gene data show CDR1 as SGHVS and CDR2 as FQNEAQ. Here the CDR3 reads CASSLRRERGYEQYF. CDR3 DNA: TGTGCCAGCAGCTTAAGGCGGGAGAGGGGTTACGAGCAGTACTTC. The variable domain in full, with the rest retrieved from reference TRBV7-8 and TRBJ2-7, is GAGVSQSPRYKVAKRGQDVALRCDPISGHVSLFWYQQALGQGPEFLTYFQNEAQLDKSGLPSDRFFAERPEGSVSTLKIQRTQQEDSAVYLCASSLRRERGYEQYFGPGTRLTVT.

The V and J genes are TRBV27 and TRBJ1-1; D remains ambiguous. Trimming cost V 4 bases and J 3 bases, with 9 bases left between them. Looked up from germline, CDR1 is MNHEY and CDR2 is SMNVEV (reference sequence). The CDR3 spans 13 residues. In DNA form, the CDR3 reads TGTGCCAGCAGTTCCCGCAGGCACACTGAAGCTTTCTTT. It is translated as CASSSRRHTEAFF.

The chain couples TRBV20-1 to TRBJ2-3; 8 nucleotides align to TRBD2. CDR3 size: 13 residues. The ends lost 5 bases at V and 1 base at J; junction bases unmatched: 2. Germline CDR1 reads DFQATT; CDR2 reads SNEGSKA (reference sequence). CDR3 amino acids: CSASGGGTDTQYF. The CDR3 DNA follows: TGCAGTGCTTCCGGGGGGGGCACAGATACGCAGTATTTT.

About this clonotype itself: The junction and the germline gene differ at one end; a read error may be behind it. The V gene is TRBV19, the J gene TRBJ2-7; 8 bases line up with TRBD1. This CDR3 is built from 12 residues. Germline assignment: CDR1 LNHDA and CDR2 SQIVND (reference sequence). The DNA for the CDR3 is TGTGCCACAGGCAGGGGGCCCTACGAGCGGTACTTC. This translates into CATGRGPYERYF. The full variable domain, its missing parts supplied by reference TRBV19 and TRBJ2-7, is DGGITQSPKYLFRKEGQNVTLSCEQNLNHDAMYWYRQDPGQGLRLIYYSQIVNDFQKGDIAEGYSVSREKKESFPLTVTSAQKNPTAFYLCATGRGPYERYFGPGTRLTVT.

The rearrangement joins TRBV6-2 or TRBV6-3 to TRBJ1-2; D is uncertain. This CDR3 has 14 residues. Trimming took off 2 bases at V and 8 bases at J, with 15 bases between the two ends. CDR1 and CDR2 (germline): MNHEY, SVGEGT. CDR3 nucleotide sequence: TGTGCCAGCAGTTACGGGCCAGACTGGAGGGGCTACACCTTC. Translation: CASSYGPDWRGYTF.

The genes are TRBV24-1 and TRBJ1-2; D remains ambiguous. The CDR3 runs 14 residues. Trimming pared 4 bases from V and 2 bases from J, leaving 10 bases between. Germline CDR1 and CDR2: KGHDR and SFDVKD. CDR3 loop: CATSDPTTNYGYTF. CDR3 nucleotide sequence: TGTGCCACCAGTGACCCGACCACGAACTATGGCTACACCTTC.

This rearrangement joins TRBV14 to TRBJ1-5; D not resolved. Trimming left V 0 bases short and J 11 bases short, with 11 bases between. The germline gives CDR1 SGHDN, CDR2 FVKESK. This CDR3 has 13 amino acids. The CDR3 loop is CASSQDVGWAQHF. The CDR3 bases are TGTGCCAGCAGCCAAGATGTCGGGTGGGCCCAGCATTTT.

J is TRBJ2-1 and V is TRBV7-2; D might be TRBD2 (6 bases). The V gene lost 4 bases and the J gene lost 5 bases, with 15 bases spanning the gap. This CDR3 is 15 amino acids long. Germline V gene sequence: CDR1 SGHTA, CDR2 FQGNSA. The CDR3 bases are TGTGCCAGCAGCTCCGGGACTCGAAAGAACAATGAGCAGTTCTTC. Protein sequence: CASSSGTRKNNEQFF.

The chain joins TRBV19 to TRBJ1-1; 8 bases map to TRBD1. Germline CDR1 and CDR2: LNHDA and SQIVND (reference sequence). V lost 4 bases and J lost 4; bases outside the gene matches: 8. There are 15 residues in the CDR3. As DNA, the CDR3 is TGTGCCAGTAGTACCGCGACAGGGGCTCCCACTGAAGCTTTCTTT. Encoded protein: CASSTATGAPTEAFF. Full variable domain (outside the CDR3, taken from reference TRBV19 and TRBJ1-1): DGGITQSPKYLFRKEGQNVTLSCEQNLNHDAMYWYRQDPGQGLRLIYYSQIVNDFQKGDIAEGYSVSREKKESFPLTVTSAQKNPTAFYLCASSTATGAPTEAFFGQGTRLTVV.

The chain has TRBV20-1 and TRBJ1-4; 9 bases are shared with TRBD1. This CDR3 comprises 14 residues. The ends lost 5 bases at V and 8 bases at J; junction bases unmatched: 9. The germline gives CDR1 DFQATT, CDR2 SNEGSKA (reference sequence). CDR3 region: CSASPGQGREKLFF. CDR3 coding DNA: TGCAGTGCTTCACCGGGACAGGGAAGAGAAAAACTGTTTTTT.

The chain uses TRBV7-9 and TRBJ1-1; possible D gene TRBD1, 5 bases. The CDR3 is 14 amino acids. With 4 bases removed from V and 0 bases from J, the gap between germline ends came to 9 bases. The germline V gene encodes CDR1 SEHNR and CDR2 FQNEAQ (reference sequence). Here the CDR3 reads CASSSTDMNTEAFF. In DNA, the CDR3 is TGTGCCAGCAGCTCCACGGACATGAACACTGAAGCTTTCTTT.

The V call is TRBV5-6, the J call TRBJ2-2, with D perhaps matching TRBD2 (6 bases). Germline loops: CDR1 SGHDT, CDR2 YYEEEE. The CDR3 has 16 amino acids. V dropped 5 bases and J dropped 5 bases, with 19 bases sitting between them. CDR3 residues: CASRPTTAGYTGELFF. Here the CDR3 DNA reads TGTGCCAGCAGACCGACTACTGCGGGGTATACCGGGGAGCTGTTTTTT.

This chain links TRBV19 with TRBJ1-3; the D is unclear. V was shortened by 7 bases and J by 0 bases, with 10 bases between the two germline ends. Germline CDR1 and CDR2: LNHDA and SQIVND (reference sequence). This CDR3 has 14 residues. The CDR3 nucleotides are TGTGCCAGTACGGCAGGCTACTCTGGAAACACCATATATTTT. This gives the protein CASTAGYSGNTIYF.

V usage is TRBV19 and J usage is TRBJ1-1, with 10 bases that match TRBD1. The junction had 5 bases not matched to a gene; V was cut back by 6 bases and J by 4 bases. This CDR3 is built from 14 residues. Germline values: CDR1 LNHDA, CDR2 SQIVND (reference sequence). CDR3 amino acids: CASSPGQGFTEAFF. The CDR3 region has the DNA TGTGCCAGTAGCCCGGGACAGGGGTTCACTGAAGCTTTCTTT.

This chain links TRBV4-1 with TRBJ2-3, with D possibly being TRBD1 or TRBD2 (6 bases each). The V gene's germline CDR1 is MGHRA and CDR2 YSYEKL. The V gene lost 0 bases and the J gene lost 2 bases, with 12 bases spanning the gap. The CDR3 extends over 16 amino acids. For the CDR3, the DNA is TGCGCCAGCAGCCAAGAAGGGGGAGGCATCACAGATACGCAGTATTTT. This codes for CASSQEGGGITDTQYF.

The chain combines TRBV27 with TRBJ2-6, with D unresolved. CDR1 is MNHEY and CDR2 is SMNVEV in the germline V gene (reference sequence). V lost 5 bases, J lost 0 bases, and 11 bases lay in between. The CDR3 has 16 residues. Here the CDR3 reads CASSLLTFSGANVLTF. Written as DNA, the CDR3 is TGTGCCAGCAGTCTCCTGACATTCTCTGGGGCCAACGTCCTGACTTTC.

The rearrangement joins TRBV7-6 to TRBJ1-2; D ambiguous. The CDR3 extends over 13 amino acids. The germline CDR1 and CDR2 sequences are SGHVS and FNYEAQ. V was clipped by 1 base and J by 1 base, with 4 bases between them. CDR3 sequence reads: CASSLGFNYGYTF. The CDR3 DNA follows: TGTGCCAGCAGCTTAGGGTTTAACTATGGCTACACCTTC.

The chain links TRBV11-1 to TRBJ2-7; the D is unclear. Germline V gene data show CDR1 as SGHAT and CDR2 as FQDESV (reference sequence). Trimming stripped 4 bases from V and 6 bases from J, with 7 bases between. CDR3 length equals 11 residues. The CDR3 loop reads CASSYLGEQYF. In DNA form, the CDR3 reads TGTGCCAGCAGCTACCTGGGCGAGCAGTACTTC.

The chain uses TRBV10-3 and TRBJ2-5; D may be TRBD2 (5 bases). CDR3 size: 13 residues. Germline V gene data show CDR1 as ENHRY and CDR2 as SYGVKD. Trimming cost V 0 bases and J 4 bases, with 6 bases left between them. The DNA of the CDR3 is TGTGCCATCAGTGAGTCGGGGAGAGAGACCCAGTACTTC. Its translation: CAISESGRETQYF.